This T cell receptor (beta chain) is drawn from a study of T-cell reconstitution after alpha-beta-depleted transplantation in children. V shed 0 bases and J 8 bases; nucleotides not matched to a gene: 5. Per the germline V gene, CDR1 is MNHEY and CDR2 is SVGAGI. The CDR3 is 15 residues long. Preparation of the TCRbeta library involved a method that used unique molecular identifiers. TCRdb re-derived calls from the PCR reads in MiXCR, one entry per CDR3 protein. The sample contains approximately 640,000 distinct CDR3 sequences, approximately 17% of which appear only once. This clonotype was picked up a small number of times.

The receptor was isolated from a human donor who donated a stem cell graft to a child with acute myeloid leukemia. The rearrangement uses TRBV6-5 and TRBJ1-2; 11 bases align to TRBD1. The input for sequencing was PBMCs from the stem cell graft donor, taken from the stem cell graft. The CDR3: CASSYSRGDRGGYTF. The DNA for the CDR3 is TGTGCCAGCAGTTACTCGAGAGGGGACAGGGGGGGCTACACCTTC.